This T cell receptor (beta chain) was captured in a study of cytomegalovirus exposure and HLA in healthy donors. The study, taken as a whole, reports: Presence/absence analyses assumed roughly uniform sequencing depth across donors, which may not hold.

The PCR employed 60 Vbeta primers together with 13 Jbeta primers. Using immunoSEQ multiplex PCR, the repertoire was profiled, and TCRdb retains in-frame clones only, with some absent. The profile shows about 130,000 clones, around 73% of them singletons. With respect to this clone: Antigen specificity is unknown.

Germline loops: CDR1 KGHSH, CDR2 LQKENI. V was clipped by 3 bases and J by 0 bases; unmatched bases: 2. This CDR3 is built from 16 residues. The receptor was isolated from a female donor in good health and CMV-seronegative. The material sequenced was PBMCs. This chain joins TRBV18 and TRBJ1-4; 9 bases agree with TRBD1. The CDR3 nucleotides read TGTGCCAGCTCACCTGACAGGGGGTCAACTAATGAAAAACTGTTTTTT. Protein: CASSPDRGSTNEKLFF.